Sequencing of this T cell receptor (beta chain) was carried out in a study of vaccination effects on CD4 cells after COVID-19 (dated 2022 in TCRdb). Describing the broader study: Two doses of either the BNT162b2 or the mRNA-1273 mRNA SARS-CoV-2 vaccine were administered to participants. SARS-CoV-2 spike-specific CD4+ TCR repertoires from before and after mRNA vaccination were compared in COVID-19 convalescent patients and in infection-naive vaccine recipients. The full study included over 8 COVID-19 convalescent patients and a handful of SARS-CoV-2-naive healthy vaccine recipients. In the study, cultures from other donors were sequenced using the Oncomine TCR Beta short-read assay on an Illumina iSeq 100.

Overall results and qualifications from the work: In healthy vaccine recipients, vaccine-induced clones were almost all SARS-CoV-2 mono-reactive, with only 1 of 255 cross-reactive with common cold coronaviruses. Marked clonal contraction was observed in both infection-induced and vaccine-induced clones at late post-vaccination timepoints, consistent with waning T cell responses. Limitations of the study were the small number of convalescent patients and the absence of early post-infection timepoints.

CDR1 and CDR2 (LGHDT, YNNKEL) derive from the germline V gene (reference sequence). Unmatched junction bases come to 4, with V trimmed by 3 bases and J by 4 bases. Including the terminal cysteine and phenylalanine, the CDR3 comprises 14 residues. Only the CDR3 region is kept as DNA, spanning 42 bases read in frame from base 1. Libraries came from the immunoSEQ multiplex PCR assay. DNA from the cultured, isolated CD4+ T cells was subjected to TCR beta CDR3 sequencing. Per the authors' processing: Non-productive TCR sequences were removed, reads were trimmed to the CDR3 region, and CDR3s of at least 7 amino acids were retained. The MANAFEST web app was used to identify antigen-specific clonotypes by comparing expansion in peptide wells with expansion in reference cultures. To count as positive, a clone had to show expansion at FDR<0.05 compared with the reference and with all other wells, an odds ratio above 5, and a frequency above 0.1% in two replicate wells. Cross-reactive clonotypes were defined as significantly expanded in SARS-CoV-2 spike wells and in at least one common cold coronavirus spike condition. Using the stringdist R package, CDR3 similarity was measured by Levenshtein distance, and unrooted trees were constructed with ape in R 3.6.1. Not all clones reach the TCRdb copy of this immuneACCESS table, which keeps in-frame sequences only. Checked studies attribute under half of the gap to unresolved V genes and leave the rest unexplained. D and trimming come from the DNA, and the V and J calls and clone size come from that table. The sample table shows fewer than 30,000 clones, and approximately 70% are seen once. The ten largest clones add up to approximately 13% of the sample.

The ViraFEST assay stimulated PBMC with viral peptide pools and then used TCR sequencing to identify antigen-specific CD4+ T cell clonotypes by expansion. After roughly 11 days of culture, CD4+ T cells were isolated with the EasySep CD4+ T cell isolation kit. Healthy vaccine recipients had no prior SARS-CoV-2 infection, confirmed by negative nucleocapsid antibodies before and after vaccination. Each well held under 2.5 million PBMC cultured in IMDM containing approximately 5% human AB serum, roughly 9.9 IU/ml IL-2 and gentamicin, along with roughly 10 ug/ml peptides. On days 3 and 7, half of the culture medium was replaced with fresh IL-2-containing medium. Each peptide stimulation condition was cultured in triplicate wells unless otherwise noted. Using Ficoll-Paque Plus gradient centrifugation, PBMC were separated from whole blood and then either used fresh or cryopreserved at -140C. The overlapping peptide pools covered the spike proteins of SARS-CoV-2 as well as those of the common cold coronaviruses HCoV-NL63, HCoV-OC43 and HCoV-229E. The QIAamp micro DNA kit was used to extract genomic DNA from the cultured CD4+ T cells.

A note on this clone: Its binding antigen is unknown. Nothing much larger sits one base from this clone, and base qualities are not available.

Sequenced material: CD4+ T cells from PBMCs cultured with HCoV-OC43 spike peptides, taken before COVID-19 vaccination. The cell subset or site label, read with the paper, signifies: HCoV-OC43 spike overlapping peptide pool stimulation. This chain is built from TRBV3-1 (or the pseudogene TRBV3-2) and TRBJ1-1, and 8 junction bases match TRBD1. The receptor comes from a human donor who received a COVID-19 vaccine. The CDR3 region: CASSQDRVITEAFF. The DNA reads TGTGCCAGCAGCCAGGACAGGGTGATCACTGAAGCTTTCTTT.